The 13 T cell receptor beta chains in this list originate from one sample, sequenced in a study of blood T cell repertoires in COVID-19 (dated by TCRdb to 2020 to 2022). The library was built by means of the immunoSEQ multiplex PCR assay. TCRdb mirrors the immuneACCESS table, restricted to in-frame sequences. Some clones are absent from its copies; in checked studies, under half trace to an unresolved V gene, and the reason for the others is unknown. Within this sample are some 220,000 clones, with roughly 80% of them counted one time only. Of the sample, roughly 2.3% is held by the ten largest clones. The specimen sequenced was peripheral blood. The receptors derive from a woman in her sixties with acute or convalescent COVID-19.

This sequence joins TRBV28 and TRBJ2-5; TRBD2 matches 11 bases. Germline CDR1 MDHEN, CDR2 SYDVKM. V dropped 5 bases and J dropped 4; count of bases not matched to a gene: 3. This CDR3 has 14 residues. CDR3 region: CASSVTSGGETQYF. DNA of the CDR3: TGTGCCAGCAGTGTAACTAGCGGGGGAGAGACCCAGTACTTC.

The chain has TRBV6-6 and TRBJ1-2, with no clear D. From germline, CDR1 is MNHNY and CDR2 SVGAGI (reference sequence). V was trimmed by 9 bases and J by 7 bases, leaving 21 bases between them. This CDR3 contains 14 residues. The CDR3 coding sequence is TGTGCCAGTCGGACTGCGCGCCTTGAGGGTGGCTACACCTTC. It is translated as CASRTARLEGGYTF.

The V and J genes are TRBV9 and TRBJ2-1; TRBD2 agrees at 10 bases. Germline CDR1 is SGDLS and CDR2 is YYNGEE. V lost 0 bases, J lost 9 bases, and 12 bases stayed unmatched. This CDR3 region has 17 residues. CDR3: CASSVDLERGGLGEQFF. The CDR3 DNA sequence: TGTGCCAGCAGCGTAGATTTGGAGCGGGGGGGCTTAGGTGAGCAGTTCTTC.

The J gene is TRBJ1-6, the V gene TRBV5-8, with a tentative D call TRBD1 (6 bases). Looked up from germline, CDR1 is SGHTS and CDR2 is YDEGEE. V gave up 1 base and J gave up 0 bases, with 14 bases separating them. This CDR3 is 18 amino acids long. DNA for the CDR3: TGTGCCAGCAGCTTGTATCCAGGGGCCAACTCCTATAATTCACCCCTCCACTTT. It codes for CASSLYPGANSYNSPLHF.

The J gene is TRBJ2-7, the V gene TRBV7-9; D might be TRBD2 (5 bases). The germline gives CDR1 SEHNR, CDR2 FQNEAQ (reference sequence). V lost 3 bases to trimming and J lost 2 bases, with 14 bases between them. There are 15 residues in the CDR3. The chain's CDR3 is CASSLAGAGAYEQYF. The CDR3 DNA sequence: TGTGCCAGCAGCTTGGCAGGTGCCGGGGCCTACGAGCAGTACTTC.

For the CDR3, the DNA is TGTGCCAGCAGCCGGCGGGGGCTCCATGGCTACACCTTC. The encoded protein is CASSRRGLHGYTF. The chain uses TRBV5-6 and TRBJ1-2; D possibly corresponds to TRBD1 (6 bases). The ends were cut back, 4 bases at V and 6 bases at J, with 13 bases in the middle. This CDR3 spans 13 amino acids. Per the germline V gene, CDR1 is SGHDT and CDR2 is YYEEEE.

The chain links TRBV19 to TRBJ1-4; D unclear. V dropped 9 bases and J dropped 0 bases, with 14 bases sitting between them. This CDR3 spans 15 amino acids. CDR1 is LNHDA, CDR2 SQIVND, per germline (reference sequence). CDR3 DNA: TGTGCCAGCAAAATGACCGGGACAACTAATGAAAAACTGTTTTTT. Its translation is CASKMTGTTNEKLFF.

The gene calls are TRBV7-9 and TRBJ1-3; 7 bases are shared with TRBD1. The trim removed 1 base at V and 4 bases at J, leaving 1 base unmatched. CDR3 length equals 14 residues. CDR1 is SEHNR and CDR2 is FQNEAQ in the germline V gene (reference sequence). The CDR3 nucleotides are TGTGCCAGCAGCTTAGGGACAGGAGGAAACACCATATATTTT. Amino acid sequence: CASSLGTGGNTIYF.

V is TRBV7-9 and J is TRBJ1-4; 7 bases agree with TRBD1. This CDR3 contains 15 residues. CDR1 is SEHNR and CDR2 is FQNEAQ in the germline V gene (reference sequence). V lost 3 bases, J lost 8 bases, and 9 bases stayed unmatched. The CDR3 nucleotides read TGTGCCAGCAGCTTTCTAGGACAGGCGGGGGAAAAACTGTTTTTT. Its protein is CASSFLGQAGEKLFF.

The V call is TRBV27, the J call TRBJ2-2, with 8 positions matching TRBD2. From germline, CDR1 is MNHEY and CDR2 SMNVEV (reference sequence). CDR3 length: 16 residues. Losses at the gene ends were 0 bases for V and 3 bases for J; bases not matched to a gene: 3. CDR3 DNA: TGTGCCAGCAGTTTATCAGCGGGGGCCTACACCGGGGAGCTGTTTTTT. This encodes CASSLSAGAYTGELFF.

The rearrangement links TRBV29-1 to TRBJ1-2; D possibly corresponds to TRBD1 (6 bases). Germline assignment: CDR1 SQVTM and CDR2 ANQGSEA. This CDR3 region has 13 residues. V lost 7 bases to trimming and J lost 0 bases, with 12 bases between them. CDR3 DNA: TGCAGCGCTACAGGGTTAGCTAACTATGGCTACACCTTC. It codes for CSATGLANYGYTF.

The chain couples TRBV12-3 or TRBV12-4 to TRBJ1-2, with TRBD1 matching 7 bases. V gave up 5 bases and J gave up 8 bases; unmatched junction bases: 5. The CDR3 covers 12 residues. CDR3 bases: TGTGCCAGCAGTACGGGACAGACGGGCTACACCTTC. Its protein is CASSTGQTGYTF.

The V and J genes are TRBV7-8 and TRBJ2-2; 8 bases align to TRBD1. CDR1 SGHVS and CDR2 FQNEAQ come from the germline V gene. The V gene end was trimmed by 4 bases and the J gene end by 6 bases; junction bases not matched to a gene: 7. There are 15 residues in the CDR3. For the CDR3, the DNA is TGTGCCAGCAGCTCGACAGGGGAGGCCCCCGGGGAGCTGTTTTTT. It is translated as CASSSTGEAPGELFF.